This T cell receptor beta chain was identified in a study of T cell responses to AZD1222 COVID-19 vaccine. Repertoires were generated with immunoSEQ multiplex PCR, while TCRdb's copy carries only in-frame clones and drops some. Of fewer than 140,000 clones in the sample, 75% to 90% were seen once. A note on this clone: Antigen: not known.

Germline CDR1 reads SGHRS; CDR2 reads YFSETQ. Trimming cost V 4 bases and J 0 bases, with 11 bases left between them. The CDR3 covers 14 residues. Points from the study as a whole: The donor cohort was predominantly white British with a female majority, and clonal diversity may have been underestimated.

This chain connects TRBV5-1 to TRBJ2-7, with D perhaps matching TRBD1 (6 bases). This TCR derives from an adult in good health. The specimen was peripheral blood, collected on day 0 of AZD1222 vaccination. CDR3 sequence (DNA): TGCGCCAGCAGCGTCGCAGGGGACTCCTACGAGCAGTACTTC. As protein: CASSVAGDSYEQYF. The full variable domain, rest sourced from reference TRBV5-1 and TRBJ2-7, is KAGVTQTPRYLIKTRGQQVTLSCSPISGHRSVSWYQQTPGQGLQFLFEYFSETQRNKGNFPGRFSGRQFSNSRSEMNVSTLELGDSALYLCASSVAGDSYEQYFGPGTRLTVT.